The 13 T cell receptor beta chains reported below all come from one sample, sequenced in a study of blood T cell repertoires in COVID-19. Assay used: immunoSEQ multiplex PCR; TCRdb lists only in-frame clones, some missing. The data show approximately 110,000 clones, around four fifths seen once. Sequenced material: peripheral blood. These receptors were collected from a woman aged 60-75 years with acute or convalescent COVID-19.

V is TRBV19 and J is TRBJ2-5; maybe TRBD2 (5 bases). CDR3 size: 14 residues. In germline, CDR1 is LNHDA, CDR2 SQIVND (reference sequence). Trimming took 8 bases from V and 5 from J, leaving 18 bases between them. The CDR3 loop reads CASGPGRGLETQYF. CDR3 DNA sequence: TGTGCCAGTGGCCCAGGCCGCGGGTTGGAGACCCAGTACTTC. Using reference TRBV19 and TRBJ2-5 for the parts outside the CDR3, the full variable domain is DGGITQSPKYLFRKEGQNVTLSCEQNLNHDAMYWYRQDPGQGLRLIYYSQIVNDFQKGDIAEGYSVSREKKESFPLTVTSAQKNPTAFYLCASGPGRGLETQYFGPGTRLLVL.

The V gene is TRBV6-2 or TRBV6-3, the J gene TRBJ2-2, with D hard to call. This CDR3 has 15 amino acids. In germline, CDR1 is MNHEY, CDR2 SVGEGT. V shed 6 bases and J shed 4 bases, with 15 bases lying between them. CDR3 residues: CASSLASSLTGELFF. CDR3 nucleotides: TGTGCCAGCAGCCTTGCATCCAGTCTCACCGGGGAGCTGTTTTTT.

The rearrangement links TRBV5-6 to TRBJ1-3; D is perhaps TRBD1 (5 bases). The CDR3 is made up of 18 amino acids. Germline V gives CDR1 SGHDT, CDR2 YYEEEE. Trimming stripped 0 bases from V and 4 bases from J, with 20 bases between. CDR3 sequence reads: CASSLAGGGVGVGNTIYF. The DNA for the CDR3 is TGTGCCAGCAGCTTGGCCGGGGGTGGGGTTGGAGTCGGAAACACCATATATTTT.

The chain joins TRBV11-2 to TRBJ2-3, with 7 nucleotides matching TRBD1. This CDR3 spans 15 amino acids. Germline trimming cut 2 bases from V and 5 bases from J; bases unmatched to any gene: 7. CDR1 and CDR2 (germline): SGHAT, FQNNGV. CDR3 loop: CASSLMKGGLDTQYF. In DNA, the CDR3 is TGTGCCAGCAGCTTAATGAAAGGGGGCCTAGATACGCAGTATTTT.

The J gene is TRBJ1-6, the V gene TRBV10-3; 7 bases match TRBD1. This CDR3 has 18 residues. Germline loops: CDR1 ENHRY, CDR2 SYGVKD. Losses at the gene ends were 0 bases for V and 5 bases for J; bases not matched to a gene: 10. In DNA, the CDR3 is TGTGCCATCAGTGAGTCGATGCAGGGCGGGACAGATAATTCACCCCTCCACTTT. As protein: CAISESMQGGTDNSPLHF.

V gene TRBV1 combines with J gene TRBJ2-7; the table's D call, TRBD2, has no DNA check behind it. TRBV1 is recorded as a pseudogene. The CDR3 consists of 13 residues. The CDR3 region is CTSSPAGDYEQYF. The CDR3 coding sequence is TGCACCAGCAGCCCCGCGGGGGACTACGAGCAGTACTTC.

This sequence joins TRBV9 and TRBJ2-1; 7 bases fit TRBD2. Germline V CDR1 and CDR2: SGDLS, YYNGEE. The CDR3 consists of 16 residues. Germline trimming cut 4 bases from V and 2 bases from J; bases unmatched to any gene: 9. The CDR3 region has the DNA TGTGCCAGCAGCCGTACCCCCGGGACTACCTACAATGAGCAGTTCTTC. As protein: CASSRTPGTTYNEQFF.

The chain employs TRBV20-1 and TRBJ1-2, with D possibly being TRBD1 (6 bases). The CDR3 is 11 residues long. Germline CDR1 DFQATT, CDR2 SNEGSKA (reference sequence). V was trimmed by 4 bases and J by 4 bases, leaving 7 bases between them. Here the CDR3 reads CSANRAYGYTF. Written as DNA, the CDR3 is TGCAGTGCTAACAGGGCCTATGGCTACACCTTC.

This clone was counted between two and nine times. The CDR3 DNA is TGTGCCAGCAGTTACGGTCTTACCTTACAGGGGGGGACTGAAGCTTTCTTT. This gives the protein CASSYGLTLQGGTEAFF. J is TRBJ1-1 and V is TRBV6-2 or TRBV6-3, with 8 bases aligning to TRBD1. Germline CDR1 is MNHEY and CDR2 is SVGEGT. V shed 2 bases, J shed 5 bases, and the junction held 13 bases outside the gene matches. This CDR3 is 17 amino acids long.

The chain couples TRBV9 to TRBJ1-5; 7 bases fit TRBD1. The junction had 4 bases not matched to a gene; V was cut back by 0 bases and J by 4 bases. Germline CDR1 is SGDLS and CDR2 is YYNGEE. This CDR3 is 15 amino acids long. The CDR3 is CASSVAGTANQPQHF. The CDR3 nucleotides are TGTGCCAGCAGCGTAGCCGGGACAGCGAATCAGCCCCAGCATTTT. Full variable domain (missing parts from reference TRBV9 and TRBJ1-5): DSGVTQTPKHLITATGQRVTLRCSPRSGDLSVYWYQQSLDQGLQFLIQYYNGEERAKGNILERFSAQQFPDLHSELNLSSLELGDSALYFCASSVAGTANQPQHFGDGTRLSIL.

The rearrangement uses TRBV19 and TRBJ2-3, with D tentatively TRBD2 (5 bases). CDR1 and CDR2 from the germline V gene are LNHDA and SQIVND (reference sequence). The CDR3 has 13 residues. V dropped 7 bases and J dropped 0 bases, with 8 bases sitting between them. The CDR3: CASTAGSTDTQYF. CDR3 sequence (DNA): TGTGCCAGTACGGCGGGTAGCACAGATACGCAGTATTTT.

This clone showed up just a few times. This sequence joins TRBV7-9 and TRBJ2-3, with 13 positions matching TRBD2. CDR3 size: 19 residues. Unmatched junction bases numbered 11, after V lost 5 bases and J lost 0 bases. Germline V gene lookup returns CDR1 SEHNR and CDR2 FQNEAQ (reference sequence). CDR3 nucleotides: TGTGCCAGCAGCCCGGGACTAGCGGGACTGACAGCTAGCACAGATACGCAGTATTTT. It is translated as CASSPGLAGLTASTDTQYF.

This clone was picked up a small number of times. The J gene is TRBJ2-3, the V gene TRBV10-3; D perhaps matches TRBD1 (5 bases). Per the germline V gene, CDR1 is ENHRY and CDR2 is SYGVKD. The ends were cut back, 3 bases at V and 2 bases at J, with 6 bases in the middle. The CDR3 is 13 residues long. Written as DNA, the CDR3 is TGTGCCATCAGTGAAGGGGCCACAGATACGCAGTATTTT. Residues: CAISEGATDTQYF.